Below are 22 T cell receptor beta chains sequenced from a single sample in a study of OX40 agonist ivuxolimab in advanced cancers. Here immunoSEQ multiplex PCR was the method, and the copy in TCRdb shows in-frame clones only, minus some. The sample contains about 62,000 clones, over 75% of which appear only once. Sequenced material: CD4+ or CD8+ T cells sorted from blood, taken in a trial of the OX40 agonist ivuxolimab. These receptors were obtained from an adult with an advanced solid tumor such as melanoma, head and neck, liver or kidney cancer.

The chain carries TRBV2 and TRBJ1-4; D is uncertain. The CDR3 is 14 residues long. From germline, CDR1 is SNHLY and CDR2 FYNNEI. Between the trimmed V and J ends, which lost 6 bases and 7 bases, there was a span of 15 bases. The chain's CDR3 is CASSDLWAGEKLFF. The CDR3 nucleotides are TGTGCCAGCAGCGACCTCTGGGCGGGTGAAAAACTGTTTTTT. Variable domain in full (rest from reference TRBV2 and TRBJ1-4): EPEVTQTPSHQVTQMGQEVILRCVPISNHLYFYWYRQILGQKVEFLVSFYNNEISEKSEIFDDQFSVERPDGSNFTLKIRSTKLEDSAMYFCASSDLWAGEKLFFGSGTQLSVL.

V gene TRBV6-6 combines with J gene TRBJ1-1; tentative D call: TRBD1 (5 bases). This CDR3 comprises 14 residues. The germline gives CDR1 MNHNY, CDR2 SVGAGI (reference sequence). V dropped 7 bases and J dropped 1 base, with 13 bases sitting between them. CDR3 region: CASTQRGENTEAFF. The CDR3, as DNA: TGTGCCAGCACCCAGCGAGGGGAGAACACTGAAGCTTTCTTT.

The chain recombines TRBV18 with TRBJ1-5; D remains ambiguous. The germline V gene has CDR1 KGHSH and CDR2 LQKENI. This CDR3 contains 12 residues. Trimming pared 2 bases from V and 2 bases from J, leaving 1 base between. The CDR3 is CASSPGNQPQHF. CDR3 DNA: TGTGCCAGCTCACCAGGCAATCAGCCCCAGCATTTT.

The genes are TRBV9 and TRBJ1-5; perhaps TRBD1 as D (6 bases). Trimming removed 0 bases from V and 7 bases from J, with 8 bases in between. The CDR3 extends over 13 amino acids. Germline CDR1 reads SGDLS; CDR2 reads YYNGEE. CDR3 residues: CASSVDGQQPQHF. Written as DNA, the CDR3 is TGTGCCAGCAGCGTAGATGGACAGCAGCCCCAGCATTTT.

The chain carries TRBV5-1 and TRBJ2-6, with a weak D call TRBD2 (6 bases). This CDR3 region has 16 residues. The germline V and J ends were trimmed by 0 bases and 0 bases, with 7 bases remaining between them. CDR1 is SGHRS, CDR2 YFSETQ, per germline. CDR3 amino acids: CASSLDGSSGANVLTF. CDR3 DNA: TGCGCCAGCAGCTTGGACGGGAGCTCTGGGGCCAACGTCCTGACTTTC.

The chain carries TRBV7-3 and TRBJ1-1; D is unresolved. Germline V gene lookup returns CDR1 SGHTA and CDR2 FQGTGA. This CDR3 region has 14 residues. Trimming removed 5 bases from V and 1 base from J, with 11 bases in between. The CDR3 loop is CASSPNNRNTEAFF. CDR3 nucleotide sequence: TGTGCCAGCAGCCCAAATAACAGGAACACTGAAGCTTTCTTT.

The chain couples TRBV6-1 to TRBJ2-3; TRBD2 matches at 11 bases. Looked up from germline, CDR1 is MNHNS and CDR2 is SASEGT. With 1 base clipped from V and 4 bases from J, the junction kept 7 bases outside the gene matches. The CDR3 has 17 amino acids. CDR3 loop: CASSEDSGGAEADTQYF. CDR3 DNA sequence: TGTGCCAGCAGTGAAGATAGCGGGGGGGCCGAGGCAGATACGCAGTATTTT.

The sample holds a few counts of this clone. The V and J genes are TRBV11-2 and TRBJ2-1; 7 bases align to TRBD1. The CDR3 runs to 16 residues. Germline CDR1 and CDR2: SGHAT and FQNNGV. Germline trimming cut 4 bases from V and 5 bases from J; bases unmatched to any gene: 11. The DNA for the CDR3 is TGTGCCAGCAGCTCGCCATCCGGGACAGATAACAATGAGCAGTTCTTC. The encoded protein is CASSSPSGTDNNEQFF.

V usage is TRBV4-2 and J usage is TRBJ1-2; D is perhaps TRBD1 (6 bases). Germline loops: CDR1 LGHNA, CDR2 YNFKEQ. The CDR3 extends over 15 amino acids. Between the trimmed V and J ends, which lost 0 bases and 4 bases, there was a span of 12 bases. Here the CDR3 DNA reads TGTGCCAGCAGCCAAGATGCAGGGGTTACCTATGGCTACACCTTC. This encodes CASSQDAGVTYGYTF.

This clone was seen once. The V and J genes are TRBV19 and TRBJ1-1; unclear D gene. Germline loops: CDR1 LNHDA, CDR2 SQIVND (reference sequence). This CDR3 is 15 amino acids long. Trimming left V 6 bases short and J 2 bases short, with 16 bases between. The CDR3 reads CASSSDSAANTEAFF. Written as DNA, the CDR3 is TGTGCCAGTAGCAGCGACTCGGCGGCAAACACTGAAGCTTTCTTT.

V usage is TRBV6-5 and J usage is TRBJ2-1; the D gene is possibly TRBD1 (5 bases). V lost 5 bases to trimming and J lost 3 bases, with 11 bases between them. The CDR3 runs to 14 residues. From germline, CDR1 is MNHEY and CDR2 SVGAGI. The CDR3 here is CASSPDSFYNEQFF. DNA for the CDR3: TGTGCCAGCAGTCCCGACAGTTTCTACAATGAGCAGTTCTTC.

This clone was seen only once. The chain combines TRBV7-9 with TRBJ2-5, with D hard to call. The germline gives CDR1 SEHNR, CDR2 FQNEAQ (reference sequence). The CDR3 is 13 residues long. Trimming shortened V by 3 bases and J by 5 bases, and 10 bases separated the two germline ends. CDR3 in amino acids: CASSFARLETQYF. The CDR3 DNA sequence: TGTGCCAGCAGCTTTGCCAGGCTGGAGACCCAGTACTTC.

The V gene is TRBV9, the J gene TRBJ2-3; TRBD2 matches 12 bases. The CDR3 is 19 amino acids. V was pared by 3 bases and J by 0 bases, with 11 bases of the junction left unmatched. The germline CDR1 and CDR2 sequences are SGDLS and YYNGEE. The CDR3 sequence is CASSDSGTSGRTSTDTQYF. CDR3 nucleotides: TGTGCCAGCAGCGATTCCGGGACTAGCGGGCGAACTAGCACAGATACGCAGTATTTT.

V and J are TRBV5-1 and TRBJ1-3; D is undetermined. The V end was cut by 4 bases, the J end by 0 bases, with 8 bases between. The CDR3 totals 14 residues. Per the germline V gene, CDR1 is SGHRS and CDR2 is YFSETQ. The CDR3 DNA sequence: TGCGCCAGCAGCCGGGATAACTCTGGAAACACCATATATTTT. Translating it yields CASSRDNSGNTIYF.

The V gene is TRBV18, the J gene TRBJ2-2; D uncertain. Germline V gene sequence: CDR1 KGHSH, CDR2 LQKENI. CDR3 length: 12 residues. Trimming removed 7 bases at V and 0 bases at J, with 3 bases between. CDR3 in DNA: TGTGCCAGCTTCGCGAACACCGGGGAGCTGTTTTTT. Protein sequence: CASFANTGELFF.

This clone was recorded only once. The chain combines TRBV28 with TRBJ1-3, with TRBD1 identical over 11 bases. With 6 bases clipped from V and 4 bases from J, the junction kept 8 bases outside the gene matches. Germline V gene data show CDR1 as MDHEN and CDR2 as SYDVKM. The CDR3 length is 16 residues. As DNA, the CDR3 is TGTGCCAGCAGGACTCCGGGACAGGGGGGCGGAAACACCATATATTTT. This encodes CASRTPGQGGGNTIYF.

This clone was recorded once. This sequence joins TRBV19 and TRBJ1-4; D is possibly TRBD1 (6 bases). CDR3 size: 20 residues. Germline CDR1 is LNHDA and CDR2 is SQIVND (reference sequence). Trimming left V 3 bases short and J 2 bases short, with 25 bases between. CDR3 nucleotide sequence: TGTGCCAGTAGTATTAAGCTTGGGTTTGGTCAGCAGGGGACTAATGAAAAACTGTTTTTT. Its protein product is CASSIKLGFGQQGTNEKLFF.

This clone showed up just once. The chain recombines TRBV5-1 with TRBJ1-2; D unclear. The CDR3 has 14 residues. Trimming left V 0 bases short and J 7 bases short, with 13 bases between. The germline V gene encodes CDR1 SGHRS and CDR2 YFSETQ. The CDR3 reads CASSLAIEWGGYTF. CDR3 in DNA: TGCGCCAGCAGCTTGGCCATTGAGTGGGGTGGCTACACCTTC.

The chain is built from TRBV28 and TRBJ2-5; tentatively, D is TRBD2 (6 bases). CDR3 length: 14 residues. Trimming pared 5 bases from V and 1 base from J, leaving 11 bases between. Germline V gene lookup returns CDR1 MDHEN and CDR2 SYDVKM. CDR3 loop: CASSRPGLQETQYF. The CDR3, as DNA: TGTGCCAGCAGTCGTCCGGGACTCCAAGAGACCCAGTACTTC.

This chain joins TRBV6-6 and TRBJ2-7; TRBD1 agrees at 7 bases. CDR1 and CDR2 (germline): MNHNY, SVGAGI (reference sequence). The CDR3 length is 13 residues. Trimming took 6 bases from V and 3 from J; bases not matched to a gene: 5. The DNA for the CDR3 is TGTGCCAGCAGGCCGACAGGGCGCTACGAGCAGTACTTC. This gives the protein CASRPTGRYEQYF.

DNA of the CDR3: TGTGCCAGCATACCCGCGGTCGGGCTCCCTCTCCAAGTTGGGCAGTACTTC. This sequence encodes CASIPAVGLPLQVGQYF. The chain couples TRBV28 to TRBJ2-7, with D unresolved. The CDR3 sequence is 17 residues long. Germline V lookup: CDR1 MDHEN, CDR2 SYDVKM. Trimming shortened V by 7 bases and J by 9 bases, and 31 bases separated the two germline ends.

The chain has TRBV19 and TRBJ1-4; TRBD1 agrees at 7 bases. This CDR3 spans 13 amino acids. Losses at the gene ends were 6 bases for V and 8 bases for J; bases not matched to a gene: 6. CDR1 LNHDA and CDR2 SQIVND come from the germline V gene (reference sequence). The CDR3 spells CASRGQRREKLFF. The CDR3 bases are TGTGCCAGTAGGGGACAGAGGCGAGAAAAACTGTTTTTT.